This T cell receptor (beta chain) was profiled in a study of T cells after yellow fever vaccination. Germline CDR1 and CDR2: SGHRS and YFSETQ. V lost 1 base and J 0 bases, leaving 2 bases between the germline ends. The CDR3 is 13 amino acids. This clonotype has at least ten counts. MiXCR, applied by TCRdb to the 5' RACE reads, yields one record per CDR3 protein. The repertoire holds fewer than 350,000 distinct CDR3 sequences, with around 4.3% as singletons. The sequence derives from a man younger than 30 who received the YFV17D yellow fever vaccine. V is TRBV5-1 and J is TRBJ1-3; D uncertain. The sequences come from PBMCs, collected 15 days after the yellow fever booster vaccination. CDR3 region: CASSLHSGNTIYF. The CDR3 nucleotides are TGCGCCAGCAGCTTGCACTCTGGAAACACCATATATTTT. Variable domain in full (rest from reference TRBV5-1 and TRBJ1-3): KAGVTQTPRYLIKTRGQQVTLSCSPISGHRSVSWYQQTPGQGLQFLFEYFSETQRNKGNFPGRFSGRQFSNSRSEMNVSTLELGDSALYLCASSLHSGNTIYFGEGSWLTVV.